This TCR beta chain was identified during a study of T cells in Graves' hyperthyroidism and ophthalmopathy (dated by TCRdb to about 2019). For context, the study as a whole: Peripheral blood samples were taken at the time of initial diagnosis, prior to any treatment. To identify distinguishing TCR V-J signatures, a discovery cohort of around 100 patients was used, comprising roughly 45 with Graves' ophthalmopathy and 55 to 65 with stable Graves' hyperthyroidism. Whether ophthalmopathy could be predicted prospectively was tested in an independent validation cohort made up of about 18 hyperthyroidism patients plus 17 patients who later progressed to ophthalmopathy. The 85 to 100 discovery patients were divided at random into training and test sets in a 7:3 ratio. In addition, the study compared T-cell repertoires in thyroid tissue and in blood from several Graves' hyperthyroidism patients. Once sampling was done, hyperthyroidism patients were given methimazole at a starting dose of 30 mg daily, whereas ophthalmopathy patients were given high-dose intravenous methylprednisolone. The paper describes TCR Vbeta CDR3 sequencing of 135 peripheral blood samples, made up of under 50 ophthalmopathy patients, around 78 hyperthyroidism patients and about 17 progressor patients.

Study-wide conclusions, independent of this receptor: Most expanded thyroid clonotypes (frequency above 0.001) were also found in blood, which suggests that blood repertoires may mirror thyroid immune responses. No statistical method was used to fix the sample size in advance, and group allocation was not hidden from the investigators. A model built on a 13 V-J signature distinguished ophthalmopathy from stable hyperthyroidism, reaching 85% to 90% sensitivity and 81.08% specificity in cross-validation and 80%/75% in testing. In validation, the model predicted progression to ophthalmopathy a median of approximately 6.6 months before onset, with around 70% sensitivity and roughly 77% specificity.

A few counts support this clonotype. What this receptor recognizes is not known. Base-call qualities are not available, and no considerably larger clone is one nucleotide away. In the ophthalmopathy patients, disease was moderately to severely active, with a Clinical Activity Score of 3 or more, a NOSPECS grade of 4 or more, and a duration of less than 3 months. Any patient with an uncontrolled infection, another autoimmune disease, pregnancy or lactation was excluded. Diagnoses were based on clinical symptoms, serum thyroxine and TRAb, thyroid ultrasound and orbital computed tomography. PBMCs were isolated from 8 to 10 ml of fresh peripheral blood by Ficoll-Paque density gradient centrifugation. Total RNA was extracted using Trizol reagent, and RNA quality was assessed on an Agilent 2100 Bioanalyzer. Germline trimming: 6 bases from V, 11 bases from J; junction bases outside gene matches: 13. From the cysteine through the phenylalanine, the CDR3 covers 13 amino acids. Only the CDR3 part of the read is kept: 39 bases, read in frame from the first base. The germline V gene gives CDR1 as SQVTM and CDR2 as ANQGSEA.

The TCR beta CDR3 regions were amplified from the RNA transcripts. A first-round RT-PCR of the TCR CDR3 used the HTBI primer set with the Qiagen OneStep RT-PCR kit. The libraries were constructed in a second round of multiplex PCR and then size-selected and purified. The libraries were sequenced on an Illumina HiSeq2000 using paired-end 100 bp reads. On the authors' methods: SOAPnuke was used to process the raw data, with reads discarded if the reads contained adapters or uncalled bases, had a mean Phred below 15, or lacked an exact constant-primer or identifier match. High-quality paired reads were merged using COPE v1.2.5, and each unique nucleotide sequence was defined as a clonotype. MiTCR v1.1 was used to align the clonotypes against IMGT TRBV, TRBD and TRBJ reference segments. The analysis included only V-J combinations with a frequency above 0.0001, which together covered around 99% of the repertoires. A TCS score was defined as the ratio between F50 (clonal expansion) and ExV (chaos), using BLOSUM62-based TCRdist between CDR3 peptides within each V-J. Welch's t-statistics and random forest reduced around 510 V-J features to 13, which were used in a naive Bayes classifier (R e1071). Using fastp at Q25 and MiXCR, TCRdb reprocessed the public reads and kept productive beta chains. Rows with a matching CDR3 protein are joined into one entry that keeps the most common DNA and genes. These V and J calls originate from TCRdb's pipeline instead of the authors' own analysis. Here the sample has a few hundred thousand distinct CDR3 sequences; approximately 17% occur a single time. The ten biggest clones cover 35% to 45% of the sample.

The sequenced sample was blood. This receptor was taken from a man younger than 35 with Graves' ophthalmopathy. Recombination joined TRBV29-1 with TRBJ1-1; 9 bases in between match TRBD1. The nucleotide sequence is TGCAGCGTCGTTCGTGGGACAGGGTTCGATGCTTTCTTT. It is translated as CSVVRGTGFDAFF.